The sequence of this T cell receptor beta chain was determined in a study of blood T cell repertoires in COVID-19. Looking at the study overall: COVID-19 samples, acute and convalescent, were from the United States, Italy and Spain. Sources were T cells, B-cell-depleted T cells, or PBMCs; the material itself was cDNA or gDNA.

Germline V gives CDR1 SGHTA, CDR2 FQGTGA. The CDR3 consists of 19 residues. Germline trimming cut 5 bases from V and 4 bases from J; bases unmatched to any gene: 15. As processed by the authors: Reference gene primer amplification gave estimated nucleated cell counts. The method was immunoSEQ multiplex PCR; TCRdb's version includes in-frame clones alone and lacks a portion of them. D and trimming come from the DNA, and the V and J calls and clone size come from that table. The data hold about 300,000 clones, with 88% observed a single time. This TCR was sampled from a man aged 18 to 35 with active or convalescent COVID-19. Sequenced sample: peripheral blood. The chain employs TRBV7-3 and TRBJ2-3, with 13 positions matching TRBD2. CDR3 sequence (DNA): TGTGCCAGCAGCACCGCCTCCGGGACTAGCGGGGTCAACCCAGATACGCAGTATTTT. Residues: CASSTASGTSGVNPDTQYF.